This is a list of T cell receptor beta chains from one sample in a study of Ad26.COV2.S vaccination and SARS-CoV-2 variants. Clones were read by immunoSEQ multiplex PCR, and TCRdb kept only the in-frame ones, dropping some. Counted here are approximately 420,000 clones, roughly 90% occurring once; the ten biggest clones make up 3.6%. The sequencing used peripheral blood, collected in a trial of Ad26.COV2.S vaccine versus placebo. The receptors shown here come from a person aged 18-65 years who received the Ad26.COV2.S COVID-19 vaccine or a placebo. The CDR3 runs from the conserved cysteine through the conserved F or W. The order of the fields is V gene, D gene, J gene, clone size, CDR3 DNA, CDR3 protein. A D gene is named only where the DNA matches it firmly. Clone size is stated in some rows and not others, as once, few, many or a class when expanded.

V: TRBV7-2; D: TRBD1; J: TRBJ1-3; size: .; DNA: TGTGCCAGCAGCTTAGGAAGACAGGGGTCTGGCTCTGGAAACACCATATATTTT; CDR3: CASSLGRQGSGSGNTIYF
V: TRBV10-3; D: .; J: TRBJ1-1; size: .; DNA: TGTGCCATCAGTGTAGTCCGTCTTCCCCAAAGAAGGACTGAAGCTTTCTTT; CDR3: CAISVVRLPQRRTEAFF
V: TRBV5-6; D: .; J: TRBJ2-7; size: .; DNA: TGTGCCAGCAGCTTGGCTAACAGGGCCTACGAGCAGTACTTC; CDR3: CASSLANRAYEQYF
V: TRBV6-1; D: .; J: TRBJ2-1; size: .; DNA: TGTGCCAGCAGTGACCCTGGAGGGGGCGCCTACAATGAGCAGTTCTTC; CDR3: CASSDPGGGAYNEQFF
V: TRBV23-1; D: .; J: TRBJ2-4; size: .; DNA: TGCGCCAGCAGTCAATACCCCGCCGTGAGGGGCTTAGTCATTCAGTACTTC; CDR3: CASSQYPAVRGLVIQYF
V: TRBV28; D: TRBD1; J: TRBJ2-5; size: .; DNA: TGTGCCAGCAGTCAGGGGGAAGAGACCCAGTACTTC; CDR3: CASSQGEETQYF
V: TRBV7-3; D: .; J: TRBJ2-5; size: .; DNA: TGTGCCAGCAGCATGCTAGCGAGCTCCGTGGAGACCCAGTACTTC; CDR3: CASSMLASSVETQYF
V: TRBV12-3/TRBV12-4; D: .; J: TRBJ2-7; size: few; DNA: TGTGCCAGCAGTTTATGGGACCCCTACGAGCAGTACTTC; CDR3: CASSLWDPYEQYF
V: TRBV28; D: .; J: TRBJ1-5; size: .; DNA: TGTGCCATCCCAGGGAGCGTTGGCAATCAGCCCCAGCATTTT; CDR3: CAIPGSVGNQPQHF
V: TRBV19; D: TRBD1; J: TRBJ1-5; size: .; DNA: TGTGCCAGTCAAGGGGGCTCAAGCAATCAGCCCCAGCATTTT; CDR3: CASQGGSSNQPQHF
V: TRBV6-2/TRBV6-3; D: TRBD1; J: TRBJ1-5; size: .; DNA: TGTGCCAGCGGCCCAACAGGGGGTGGAAATCAGCCCCAGCATTTT; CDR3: CASGPTGGGNQPQHF
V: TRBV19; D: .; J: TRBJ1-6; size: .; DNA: TGTGCCAGTAGCAAAGAACAGGGCGCCCACGGGTTGCCCCTCCACTTT; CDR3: CASSKEQGAHGLPLHF
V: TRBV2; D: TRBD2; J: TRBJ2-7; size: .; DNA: TGTGCCAGCATCCCGGGACTAGTGAACGAGCAGTACTTC; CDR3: CASIPGLVNEQYF
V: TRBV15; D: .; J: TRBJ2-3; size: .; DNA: TGTGCCACCAGCAGAGCCCCGGGACTTCTCCCCACGGATACGCAGTATTTT; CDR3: CATSRAPGLLPTDTQYF
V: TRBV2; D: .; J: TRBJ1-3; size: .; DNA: TGTGCCAGCAGTAGCCGGACCAGCTCTGGAAACACCATATATTTT; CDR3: CASSSRTSSGNTIYF
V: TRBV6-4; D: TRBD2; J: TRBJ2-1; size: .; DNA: TGTGCCAGCAGTGACGGGACTAGCGGGGGCAATGAGCAGTTCTTC; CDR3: CASSDGTSGGNEQFF
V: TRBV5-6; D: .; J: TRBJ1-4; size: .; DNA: TGTGCCAGCAGCTTATTTTCCTCAACTAATGAAAAACTGTTTTTT; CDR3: CASSLFSSTNEKLFF
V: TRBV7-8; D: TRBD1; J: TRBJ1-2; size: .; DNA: TGTGCCAGCAGCTTAAGACAGGGGGCCTCTAACTATGGCTACACCTTC; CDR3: CASSLRQGASNYGYTF
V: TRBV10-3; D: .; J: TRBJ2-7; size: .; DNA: TGTGCCATCGGGTTTTTAGACGAGCAGTACTTC; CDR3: CAIGFLDEQYF
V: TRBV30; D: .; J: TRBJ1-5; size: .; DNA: TGTGCCTGGGCAGGGACACAGGGTCAGCCCCAGCATTTT; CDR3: CAWAGTQGQPQHF
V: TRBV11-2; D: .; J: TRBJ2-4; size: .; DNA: TGTGCCAGCAGCTTACCGGATTGGGACTTC; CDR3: CASSLPDWDF
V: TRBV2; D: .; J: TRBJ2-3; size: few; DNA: TGTGCCAGCAGTGCCCGGACCAGCACAGATACGCAGTATTTT; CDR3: CASSARTSTDTQYF
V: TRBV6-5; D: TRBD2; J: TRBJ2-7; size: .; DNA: TGTGCCAGTCTTTGGGCTAGCGGGGGTTACGAGCAGTACTTC; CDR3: CASLWASGGYEQYF
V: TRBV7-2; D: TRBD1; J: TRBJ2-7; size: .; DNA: TGTGCCAGCAGCTACCCCGGGACAGGGGCCTACGAGCAGTACTTC; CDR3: CASSYPGTGAYEQYF
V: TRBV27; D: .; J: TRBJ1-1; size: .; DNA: TGTGCCAGCAGTTATGGGGGAAACACTGAAGCTTTCTTT; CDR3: CASSYGGNTEAFF
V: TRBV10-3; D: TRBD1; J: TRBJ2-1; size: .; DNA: TGTGCCATAGCGCAGACCGGGGACAGGGGAAATGAGCAGTTCTTC; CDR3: CAIAQTGDRGNEQFF
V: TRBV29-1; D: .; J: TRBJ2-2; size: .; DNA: TGCAGCGTTTCAGGCAGGGGTGTCACCGGGGAGCTGTTTTTT; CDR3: CSVSGRGVTGELFF
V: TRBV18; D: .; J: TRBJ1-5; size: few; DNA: TGTGCCAGCTCACCACAGGGTATGGCAGCGGGCAATCAGCCCCAGCATTTT; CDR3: CASSPQGMAAGNQPQHF
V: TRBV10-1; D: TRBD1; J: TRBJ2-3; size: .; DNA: TGCGCCAGCAGCGACCGGCCGGGACAGGGTTCAGATACGCAGTATTTT; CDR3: CASSDRPGQGSDTQYF
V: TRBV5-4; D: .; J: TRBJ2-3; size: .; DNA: TGTGCCAGCACCTCGGGGGGCACAGATACGCAGTATTTT; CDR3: CASTSGGTDTQYF
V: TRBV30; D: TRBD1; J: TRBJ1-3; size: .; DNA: TGTGCCTGGAGTGTATTGACAGGGAGCATACCCATATATTTT; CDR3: CAWSVLTGSIPIYF
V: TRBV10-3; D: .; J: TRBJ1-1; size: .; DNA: TGTGCCATCAGTGACCTTCCCAGGGTTCCCGAAGCTTTCTTT; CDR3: CAISDLPRVPEAFF
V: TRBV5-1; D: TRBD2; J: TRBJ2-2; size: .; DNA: TGCGCCAGCAGCTTGGGCGGGGGAACGAACACCGGGGAGCTGTTTTTT; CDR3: CASSLGGGTNTGELFF
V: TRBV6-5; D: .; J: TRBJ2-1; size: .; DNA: TGTGCCAGCAGCCGTTCTAATGAGCAGTTCTTC; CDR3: CASSRSNEQFF
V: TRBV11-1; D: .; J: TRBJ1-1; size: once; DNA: TGTGCCAGCAGCTTGGGGCCGAGATTGAACACTGAAGCTTTCTTT; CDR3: CASSLGPRLNTEAFF
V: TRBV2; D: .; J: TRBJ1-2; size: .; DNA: TGTGCCGGACAACCGGGACGTAGCGACTATGGCTACACCTTC; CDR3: CAGQPGRSDYGYTF
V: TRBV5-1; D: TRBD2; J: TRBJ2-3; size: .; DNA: TGCGCCAGCAGCTGGACTAGTATCGGGGACGGAGATACGCAGTATTTT; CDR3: CASSWTSIGDGDTQYF